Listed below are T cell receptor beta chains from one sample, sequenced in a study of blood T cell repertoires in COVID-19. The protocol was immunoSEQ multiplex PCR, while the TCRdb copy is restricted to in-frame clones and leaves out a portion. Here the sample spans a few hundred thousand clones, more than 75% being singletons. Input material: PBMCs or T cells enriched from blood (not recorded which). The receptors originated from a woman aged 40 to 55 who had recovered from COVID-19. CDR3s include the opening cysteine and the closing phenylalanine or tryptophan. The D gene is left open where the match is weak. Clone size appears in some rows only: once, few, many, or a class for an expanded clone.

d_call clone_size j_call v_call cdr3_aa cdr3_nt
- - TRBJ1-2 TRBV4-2 CASSQGRLLSYGYTF TGTGCCAGCAGCCAAGGCAGGCTTCTCTCCTATGGCTACACCTTC
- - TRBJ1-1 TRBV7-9 CASSSQVGTEAFF TGTGCCAGCAGCTCCCAGGTCGGCACTGAAGCTTTCTTT
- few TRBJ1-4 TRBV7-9 CASSLAADNEKLFF TGTGCCAGCAGCTTAGCGGCGGATAATGAAAAACTGTTTTTT
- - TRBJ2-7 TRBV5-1 CASSSTARYEQYF TGCGCCAGCAGCTCGACTGCGCGTTACGAGCAGTACTTC
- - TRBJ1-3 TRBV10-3 CAISESGAGNTIYF TGTGCCATCAGTGAGTCAGGGGCTGGAAACACCATATATTTT
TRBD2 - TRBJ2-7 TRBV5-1 CASSRTSGRWEQYF TGCGCCAGCAGCCGCACTAGCGGGAGGTGGGAGCAGTACTTC
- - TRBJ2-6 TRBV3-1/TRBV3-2 CASSLSDRDSGANVLTF TGTGCCAGCAGCCTCTCAGATCGGGACTCTGGGGCCAACGTCCTGACTTTC
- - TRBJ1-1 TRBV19 CASSTEANTEAFF TGTGCCAGTAGTACGGAGGCGAACACTGAAGCTTTCTTT
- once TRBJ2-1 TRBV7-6 CASSLQLRNSYNEQFF TGTGCCAGCAGCTTGCAATTGAGGAACTCCTACAATGAGCAGTTCTTC
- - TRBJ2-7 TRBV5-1 CASSLNRGGTYEQYF TGCGCCAGCAGCCTAAACAGGGGGGGAACCTACGAGCAGTACTTC
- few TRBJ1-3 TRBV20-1 CSASWEGSPGNTIYF TGCAGTGCTAGTTGGGAGGGGAGCCCTGGAAACACCATATATTTT
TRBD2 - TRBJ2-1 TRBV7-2 CASSQPISGSSYNEQFF TGTGCCAGCAGCCAACCCATTAGCGGGAGTTCCTACAATGAGCAGTTCTTC
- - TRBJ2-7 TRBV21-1 CASVQGHEQYF TGTGCCAGCGTACAGGGCCACGAGCAGTACTTC
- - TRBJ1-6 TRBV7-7 CASSKQSSYNSPLHF TGTGCCAGCAGCAAACAGAGCTCCTATAATTCACCCCTCCACTTT
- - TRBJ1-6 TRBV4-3 CASSLRTGDSPLHF TGCGCCAGCAGCCTGCGGACGGGGGATTCACCCCTCCACTTT
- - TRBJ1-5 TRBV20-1 CSASPRGPLYPQHF TGCAGTGCTAGTCCCCGAGGGCCCCTGTACCCCCAGCATTTT
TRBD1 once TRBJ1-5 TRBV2 CASSRGQSNQPQHF TGTGCCAGCAGCCGGGGACAGTCCAATCAGCCCCAGCATTTT
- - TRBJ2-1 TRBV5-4 CASSAETDNEQFF TGTGCCAGCAGCGCGGAAACCGACAATGAGCAGTTCTTC
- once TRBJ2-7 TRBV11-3 CASSLYALSTRTYEQYF TGTGCCAGCAGCTTATACGCCCTGAGCACGCGGACCTACGAGCAGTACTTC
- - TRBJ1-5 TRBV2 CASSQGWGISNQPQHF TGTGCCAGCAGTCAGGGGTGGGGTATTAGCAATCAGCCCCAGCATTTT
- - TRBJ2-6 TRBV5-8 CASSLLWGPSSAGANVLTF TGTGCCAGCAGCCTTCTATGGGGGCCTTCCTCTGCTGGGGCCAACGTCCTGACTTTC
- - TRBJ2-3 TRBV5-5 CASSLQRMTDTQYF TGTGCCAGCAGCTTGCAGCGAATGACAGATACGCAGTATTTT
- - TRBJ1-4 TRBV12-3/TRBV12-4 CASKGRRGEKLFF TGTGCCAGTAAGGGCCGTCGGGGAGAAAAACTGTTTTTT
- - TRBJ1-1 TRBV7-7 CASSPFRGLNTEAFF TGTGCTAGCAGCCCGTTCCGGGGGTTGAACACTGAAGCTTTCTTT
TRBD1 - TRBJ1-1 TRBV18 CASSPGQGFEAFF TGTGCCAGCTCACCAGGACAGGGGTTTGAAGCTTTCTTT
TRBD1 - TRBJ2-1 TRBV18 CASSPGQGAYNEQFF TGTGCCAGCTCCCCTGGACAGGGGGCCTACAATGAGCAGTTCTTC
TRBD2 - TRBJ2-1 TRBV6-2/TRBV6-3 CASSYYSIGLAEGDEQFF TGTGCCAGCAGTTATTATAGCATCGGACTAGCGGAAGGAGATGAGCAGTTCTTC
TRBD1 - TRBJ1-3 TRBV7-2 CASSEQGADSGNTIYF TGTGCCAGCAGCGAACAGGGGGCTGACTCTGGAAACACCATATATTTT
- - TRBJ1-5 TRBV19 CASSILSRHNQPQHF TGTGCCAGTAGTATATTATCCAGGCATAATCAGCCCCAGCATTTT
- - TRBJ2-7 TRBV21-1 CASSNPGTCPYEQYF TGTGCCAGCAGCAACCCCGGGACATGTCCCTACGAGCAGTACTTC
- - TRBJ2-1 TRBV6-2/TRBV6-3 CASSYSFSGINEQFF TGTGCCAGCAGTTACTCTTTCTCAGGTATCAATGAGCAGTTCTTC
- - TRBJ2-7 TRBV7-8 CASSLDGVSSYEQYF TGTGCCAGCAGCTTAGACGGGGTAAGCTCCTACGAGCAGTACTTC
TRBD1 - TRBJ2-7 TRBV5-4 CASSLSQGASEQYF TGTGCCAGCAGCTTGAGTCAGGGGGCCAGCGAGCAGTACTTC
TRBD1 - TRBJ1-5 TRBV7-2 CASSLVTGGGQPQHF TGTGCCAGCAGCTTAGTAACAGGGGGCGGTCAGCCCCAGCATTTT
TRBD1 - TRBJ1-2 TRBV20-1 CSASIQGADYGYTF TGCAGTGCTAGTATCCAGGGGGCTGACTATGGCTACACCTTC
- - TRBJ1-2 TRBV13 CASSFQSSSYGYTF TGTGCCAGCAGCTTCCAGTCTAGTTCCTATGGCTACACCTTC
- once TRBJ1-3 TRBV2 CASRKDSGNTIYF TGTGCCAGCAGGAAGGACAGTGGAAACACCATATATTTT
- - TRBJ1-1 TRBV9 CASSVAPGNTEAFF TGTGCCAGCAGCGTAGCACCGGGAAACACTGAAGCTTTCTTT
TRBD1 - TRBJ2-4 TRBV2 CASRTGADIQYF TGTGCCAGCAGGACAGGGGCGGACATTCAGTACTTC
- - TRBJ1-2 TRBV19 CASSIVGGDPNYGYTF TGTGCCAGTAGTATAGTCGGGGGGGACCCTAACTATGGCTACACCTTC
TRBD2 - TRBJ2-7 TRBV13 CASSYRGVYEQYF TGTGCCAGCAGCTATCGGGGGGTCTACGAGCAGTACTTC
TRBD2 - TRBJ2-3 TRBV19 CASSRLLAGLTDTQYF TGTGCCAGTAGCCGCTTACTAGCGGGTCTCACAGATACGCAGTATTTT
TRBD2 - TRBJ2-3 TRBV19 CASSRRGASDTQYF TGTGCCAGTAGTAGGCGGGGGGCGAGTGATACGCAGTATTTT
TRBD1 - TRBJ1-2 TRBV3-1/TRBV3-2 CASSQWDREPYGYTF TGTGCCAGCAGCCAGTGGGACAGAGAACCCTATGGCTACACCTTC
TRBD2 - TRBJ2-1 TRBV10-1 CASSEIGREGQARQFF TGCGCCAGCAGTGAGATAGGGCGGGAGGGCCAGGCCAGGCAGTTCTTC
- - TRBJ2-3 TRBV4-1 CASSHAGEPTDTQYF TGCGCCAGCAGCCACGCCGGGGAGCCCACAGATACGCAGTATTTT
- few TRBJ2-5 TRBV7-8 CASSLPGDETQYF TGTGCCAGCAGCTTACCGGGTGACGAGACCCAGTACTTC
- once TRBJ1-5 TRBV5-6 CASSLRGGDQPQHF TGTGCCAGCAGCTTGAGGGGTGGTGATCAGCCCCAGCATTTT
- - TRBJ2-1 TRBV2 CASIGSSKNNEQFF TGTGCCAGCATTGGCTCATCAAAAAACAATGAGCAGTTCTTC
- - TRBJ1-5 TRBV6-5 CASSYRAYSNQPQHF TGTGCCAGCAGTTACCGAGCATATAGCAATCAGCCCCAGCATTTT
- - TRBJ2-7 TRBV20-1 CSASVPAGPAYEQYF TGCAGTGCTAGTGTCCCAGCGGGCCCAGCCTACGAGCAGTACTTC
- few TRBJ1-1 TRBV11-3 CASSLGRVGPNTEAFF TGTGCCAGCAGCTTAGGTCGGGTCGGCCCGAACACTGAAGCTTTCTTT
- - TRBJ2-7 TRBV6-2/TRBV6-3 CASSSAQGVYRYEQYF TGTGCCAGCAGCTCGGCACAGGGAGTTTATCGGTACGAGCAGTACTTC
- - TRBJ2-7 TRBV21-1 CASSKCQGGRGDEQYF TGTGCCAGCAGCAAATGTCAAGGGGGCAGGGGGGACGAGCAGTACTTC
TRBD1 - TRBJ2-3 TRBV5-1 CASSLAGGGTGDTPQYF TGCGCCAGCAGCTTGGCCGGTGGCGGGACAGGAGATACACCGCAGTATTTT